What follows describes a single TCR beta chain. The CDR3 is made up of 12 amino acids. Trimming removed 3 bases from V and 10 bases from J, with 7 bases in between. Grouping used clinical history reported by participants in a survey and questionnaire. Recovered participants had two consecutive negative NP/OP PCR tests, healthcare professional clearance, or symptom resolution. This sample stems from a study of blood T cell repertoires in COVID-19. In the original analysis: It was from reference gene primer amplification that nucleated cell counts were estimated. TCRdb's table, derived via immunoSEQ multiplex PCR, lists solely in-frame clones and lacks some. V and J calls and clone size are copied from that table; D and trimming were computed from the DNA. The repertoire has 150,000 to 200,000 clones, about four fifths of them found once; the top ten carry 12%.

The TCR comes from a man aged 35 to 55 who had recovered from COVID-19. The chain recombines TRBV12-3 or TRBV12-4 with TRBJ1-6; unclear D gene. Sequenced: PBMCs or T cells enriched from blood (not recorded which). The CDR3 DNA reads as TGTGCCAGCAGTTTTGTTAGATCACCCCTCCACTTT. It yields the protein CASSFVRSPLHF.